The 7 T cell receptor beta chains reported below all come from one sample, sequenced in a study of cytomegalovirus exposure and HLA in healthy donors listed by TCRdb under 2017. Library method: the immunoSEQ multiplex PCR assay. For the multiplex PCR, a mixture combining 60 forward primers for TCR Vbeta segments and 13 reverse primers for TCR Jbeta segments was used. This is the immuneACCESS table as TCRdb keeps it, with only in-frame sequences that have V and J called. A part of the clones is gone; compared with another copy, unresolved V genes explain less than half, and the rest is unexplained. The sample has about 160,000 clones on record, roughly four fifths of them singletons. About 3.8% of the sample is held by the ten biggest clonotypes. Sequencing was carried out using PBMCs. These receptors originate from a man in his forties or fifties in good health and CMV-seropositive.

The J gene is TRBJ1-2, the V gene TRBV7-2; 9 bases line up with TRBD1. The CDR3 extends over 16 amino acids. V lost 6 bases and J lost 1; bases outside the gene matches: 9. The germline gives CDR1 SGHTA, CDR2 FQGNSA. In nucleotides, the CDR3 is TGTGCCAGCAGTTCGGGGACAGGGACTATTAACTATGGCTACACCTTC. Protein: CASSSGTGTINYGYTF. The complete variable domain, with remaining parts taken from reference TRBV7-2 and TRBJ1-2, reads GAGVSQSPSNKVTEKGKDVELRCDPISGHTALYWYRQSLGQGLEFLIYFQGNSAPDKSGLPSDRFSAERTGGSVSTLTIQRTQQEDSAVYLCASSSGTGTINYGYTFGSGTRLTVV.

The CDR3 loop is CSALRDTEAFF. The CDR3 coding sequence is TGCAGCGCTCTCCGGGACACTGAAGCTTTCTTT. This chain connects TRBV29-1 to TRBJ1-1; D ambiguous. V gave up 7 bases and J gave up 3 bases, with 9 bases separating them. The CDR3 is 11 amino acids. Per the germline V gene, CDR1 is SQVTM and CDR2 is ANQGSEA.

The chain employs TRBV10-1 and TRBJ2-7; TRBD2 agrees at 11 bases. V shed 7 bases, J shed 5 bases, and the junction held 4 bases outside the gene matches. CDR1 and CDR2 from the germline V gene are WNHNN and SYGVQD (reference sequence). The CDR3 length is 13 residues. The CDR3 spells CASNSGGADEQYF. The DNA of the CDR3 is TGCGCCAGCAATAGCGGGGGGGCCGACGAGCAGTACTTC.

This clone was detected once. The genes are TRBV7-3 and TRBJ2-7; TRBD1 matches 9 bases. Germline V gene data show CDR1 as SGHTA and CDR2 as FQGTGA. This CDR3 contains 14 residues. Trimming at V came to 3 bases and at J to 0 bases, leaving 0 bases not matched to a gene. The CDR3, as DNA: TGTGCCAGCAGCTTGACAGGGGGCTCCTACGAGCAGTACTTC. It codes for CASSLTGGSYEQYF.

The chain employs TRBV7-6 and TRBJ2-5, with D unresolved. The CDR3 totals 11 residues. In germline, CDR1 is SGHVS, CDR2 FNYEAQ. With 5 bases removed from V and 4 bases from J, the gap between germline ends came to 5 bases. For the CDR3, the DNA is TGTGCCAGCAGCCCAGGAGAGACCCAGTACTTC. This gives the protein CASSPGETQYF.

V usage is TRBV15 and J usage is TRBJ2-7, with 10 bases matching TRBD1. The germline gives CDR1 LNHNV, CDR2 YYDKDF (reference sequence). The CDR3 extends over 16 amino acids. V was pared by 2 bases and J by 2 bases, with 6 bases of the junction left unmatched. The CDR3 DNA is TGTGCCACCAGCAGATTACCGGGACAGGGGACCTACGAGCAGTACTTC. It encodes CATSRLPGQGTYEQYF.

The V and J genes are TRBV9 and TRBJ2-7; D gene unclear. Germline lookup yields CDR1 SGDLS and CDR2 YYNGEE. V was cut by 3 bases and J by 2 bases, with 12 bases left in between. The CDR3 runs 14 residues. The CDR3 protein is CASSGQQEAYEQYF. Here the CDR3 DNA reads TGTGCCAGCAGCGGACAACAAGAAGCCTACGAGCAGTACTTC. Full variable domain (outside the CDR3, taken from reference TRBV9 and TRBJ2-7): DSGVTQTPKHLITATGQRVTLRCSPRSGDLSVYWYQQSLDQGLQFLIQYYNGEERAKGNILERFSAQQFPDLHSELNLSSLELGDSALYFCASSGQQEAYEQYFGPGTRLTVT.